The 2 T cell receptor beta chains listed next were all sequenced from one sample in a study of blood T cell repertoires in COVID-19. Sequencing was performed with immunoSEQ multiplex PCR; in TCRdb, only in-frame clones are kept and a portion is missing. The repertoire holds fewer than 200,000 clones, with 82% as singletons. The specimen sequenced was peripheral blood. These receptors came from a woman in her seventies with acute or convalescent COVID-19.

The chain joins TRBV4-3 to TRBJ1-6; D is perhaps TRBD1 (5 bases). The V end was cut by 0 bases, the J end by 14 bases, with 11 bases between. Germline CDR1 reads LGHNA; CDR2 reads YSLEER. The CDR3 has 13 residues. CDR3 DNA sequence: TGCGCCAGCAGCCAAGATCGGAGGGGTACCCTCCACTTT. This encodes CASSQDRRGTLHF.

On this clone: An end of the junction differs from the germline gene, which may be a read error. The V call is TRBV6-1, the J call TRBJ1-3; D uncertain. This CDR3 has 11 residues. The V gene's germline CDR1 is MNHNS and CDR2 SASEGT. The CDR3 DNA reads as TGTGCCAGCAGTGAAGGAGGGCTTAAGCATTTT. Translated: CASSEGGLKHF.